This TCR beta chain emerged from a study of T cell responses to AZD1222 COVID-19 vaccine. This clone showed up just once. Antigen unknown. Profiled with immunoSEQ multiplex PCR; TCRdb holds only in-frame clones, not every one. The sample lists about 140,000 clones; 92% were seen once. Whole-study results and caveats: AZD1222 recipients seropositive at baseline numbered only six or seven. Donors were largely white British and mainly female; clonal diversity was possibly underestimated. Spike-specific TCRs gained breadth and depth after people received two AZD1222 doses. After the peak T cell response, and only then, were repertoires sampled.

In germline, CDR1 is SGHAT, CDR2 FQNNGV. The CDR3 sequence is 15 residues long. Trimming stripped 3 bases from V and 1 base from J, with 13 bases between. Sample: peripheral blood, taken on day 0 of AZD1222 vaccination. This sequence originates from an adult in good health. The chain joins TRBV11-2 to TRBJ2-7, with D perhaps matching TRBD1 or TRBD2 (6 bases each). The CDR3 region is CASSFRGDGSYEQYF. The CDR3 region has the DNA TGTGCCAGCAGCTTTAGGGGGGACGGATCCTACGAGCAGTACTTC. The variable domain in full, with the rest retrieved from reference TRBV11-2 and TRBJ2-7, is EAGVAQSPRYKIIEKRQSVAFWCNPISGHATLYWYQQILGQGPKLLIQFQNNGVVDDSQLPKDRFSAERLKGVDSTLKIQPAKLEDSAVYLCASSFRGDGSYEQYFGPGTRLTVT.